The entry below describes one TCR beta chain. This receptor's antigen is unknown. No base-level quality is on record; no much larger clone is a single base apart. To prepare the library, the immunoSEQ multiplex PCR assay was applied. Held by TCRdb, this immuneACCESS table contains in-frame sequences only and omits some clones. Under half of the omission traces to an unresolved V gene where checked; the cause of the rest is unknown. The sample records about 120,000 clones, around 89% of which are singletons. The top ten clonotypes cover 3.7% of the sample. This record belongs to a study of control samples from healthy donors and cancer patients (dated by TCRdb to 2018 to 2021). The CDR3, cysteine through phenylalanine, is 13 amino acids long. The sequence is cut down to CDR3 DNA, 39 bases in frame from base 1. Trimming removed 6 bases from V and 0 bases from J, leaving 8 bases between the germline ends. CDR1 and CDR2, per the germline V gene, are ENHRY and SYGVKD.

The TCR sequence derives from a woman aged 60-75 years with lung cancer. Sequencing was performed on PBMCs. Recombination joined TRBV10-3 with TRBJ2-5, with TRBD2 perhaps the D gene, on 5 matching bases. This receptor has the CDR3 CAISPGNQETQYF. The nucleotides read TGTGCCATCAGCCCCGGGAACCAAGAGACCCAGTACTTC.